This T cell receptor beta chain came from a study of T-cell memory formation after mild COVID-19. MiXCR, applied by TCRdb to the 5' RACE reads, yields one record per CDR3 protein. Of about 410,000 distinct CDR3 sequences listed, 15% to 20% were seen once; the top ten hold 20% to 25%. The length of the CDR3 is 15 residues. From germline, CDR1 is DFQATT and CDR2 SNEGSKA (reference sequence). J lost 4 bases, V lost 6 bases, and 11 bases had no gene match. The sample taken for sequencing was PBMCs or a T cell subset sorted from them (not recorded which). The TCR originated in a young man who had mild COVID-19 (a few samples of this study predate the infection). Cell type and time point are not known. The chain has TRBV20-1 and TRBJ2-3, with TRBD2 matching over 9 bases. CDR3 protein: CSARRVSGGADTQYF. The CDR3 region has the DNA TGCAGTGCCAGGAGGGTTAGCGGGGGTGCAGATACGCAGTATTTT.